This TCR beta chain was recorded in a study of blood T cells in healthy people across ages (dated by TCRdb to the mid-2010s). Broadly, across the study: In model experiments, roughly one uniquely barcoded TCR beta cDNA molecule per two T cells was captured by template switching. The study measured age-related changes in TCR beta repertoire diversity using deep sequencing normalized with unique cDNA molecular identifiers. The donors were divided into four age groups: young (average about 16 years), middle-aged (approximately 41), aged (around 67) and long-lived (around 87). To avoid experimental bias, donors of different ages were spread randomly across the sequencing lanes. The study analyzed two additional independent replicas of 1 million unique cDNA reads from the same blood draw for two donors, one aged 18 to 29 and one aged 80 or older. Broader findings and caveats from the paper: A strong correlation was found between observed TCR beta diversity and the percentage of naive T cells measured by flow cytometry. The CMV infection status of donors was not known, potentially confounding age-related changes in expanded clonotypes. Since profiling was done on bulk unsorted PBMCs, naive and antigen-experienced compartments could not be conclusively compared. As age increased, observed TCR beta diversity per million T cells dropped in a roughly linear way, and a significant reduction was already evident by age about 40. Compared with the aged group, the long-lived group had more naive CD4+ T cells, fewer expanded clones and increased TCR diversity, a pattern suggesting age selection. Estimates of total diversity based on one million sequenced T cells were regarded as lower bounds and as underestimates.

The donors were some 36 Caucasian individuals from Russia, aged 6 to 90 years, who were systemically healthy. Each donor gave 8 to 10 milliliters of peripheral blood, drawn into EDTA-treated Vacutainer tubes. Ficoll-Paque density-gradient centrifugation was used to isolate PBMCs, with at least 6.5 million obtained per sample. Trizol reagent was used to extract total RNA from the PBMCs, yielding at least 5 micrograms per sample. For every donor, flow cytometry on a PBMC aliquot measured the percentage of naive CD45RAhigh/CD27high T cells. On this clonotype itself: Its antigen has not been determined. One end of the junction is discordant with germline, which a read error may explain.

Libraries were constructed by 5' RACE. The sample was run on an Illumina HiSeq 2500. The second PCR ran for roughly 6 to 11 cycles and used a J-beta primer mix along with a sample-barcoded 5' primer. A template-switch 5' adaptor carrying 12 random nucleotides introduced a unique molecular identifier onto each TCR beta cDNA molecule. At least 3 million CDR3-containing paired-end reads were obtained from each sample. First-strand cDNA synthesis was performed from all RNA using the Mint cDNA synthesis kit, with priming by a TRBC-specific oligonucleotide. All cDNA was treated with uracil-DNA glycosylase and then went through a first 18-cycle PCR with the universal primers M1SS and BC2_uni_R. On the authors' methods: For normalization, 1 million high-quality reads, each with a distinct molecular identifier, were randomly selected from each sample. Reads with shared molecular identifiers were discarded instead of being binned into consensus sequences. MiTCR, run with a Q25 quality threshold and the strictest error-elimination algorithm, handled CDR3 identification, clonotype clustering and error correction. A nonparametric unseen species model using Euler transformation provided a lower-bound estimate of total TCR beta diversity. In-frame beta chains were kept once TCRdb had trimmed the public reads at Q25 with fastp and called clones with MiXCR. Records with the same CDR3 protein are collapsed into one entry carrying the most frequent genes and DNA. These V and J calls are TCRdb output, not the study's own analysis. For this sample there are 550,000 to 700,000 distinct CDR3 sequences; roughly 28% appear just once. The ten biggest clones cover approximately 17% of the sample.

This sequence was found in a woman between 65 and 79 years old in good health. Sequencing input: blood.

CDR3 reads: CASRLDGSYEQYF. The sequence in DNA is TGCGCCAGCAGGTTGGACGGTTCCTACGAGCAGTACTTC. The sequence links TRBV5-1 to TRBJ2-7; no D gene is confidently identified. From its cysteine to its phenylalanine, the CDR3 spans 13 amino acids. This entry keeps only the CDR3 DNA: 39 bases, framed from base 1. The CDR1 and CDR2 encoded by the germline V gene are SGHRS and YFSETQ.